The 5 T cell receptor beta chains below were found in one sample sequenced in a study of CD8+CD57+ T cells in acquired aplastic anemia. TCR beta VDJ and CDR3 profiling used genomic DNA as template. TCRdb passed the reads through MiXCR, listing each CDR3 protein once. The sample carries about 200,000 distinct CDR3 sequences, 50% to 70% recorded once. Patients chosen for sequencing had CD8+CD57+ cells that had expanded, as shown by flow cytometry. Sequenced input: sorted CD4+, CD8+, or CD8+CD57+ T cells (not recorded which) from PBMCs. These receptors originate from a human donor with aplastic anemia.

This clonotype was counted a few times. The rearrangement joins TRBV7-6 to TRBJ2-7, with 9 bases fitting TRBD2. The CDR3 is made up of 14 amino acids. Per the germline V gene, CDR1 is SGHVS and CDR2 is FNYEAQ. J gave up 3 bases and V 4 bases, and 4 bases lay outside the gene matches. CDR3 loop: CASSSRTSDYEQYF. The CDR3 coding sequence is TGTGCCAGCAGCTCTCGGACTAGCGACTACGAGCAGTACTTC.

This chain joins TRBV7-2 and TRBJ2-7, with D maybe TRBD2 (5 bases). The germline V gene encodes CDR1 SGHTA and CDR2 FQGNSA. V lost 2 bases and J 2 bases, leaving 13 bases between the germline ends. CDR3 length equals 15 residues. The CDR3 sequence is CASSLNSVLPYEQYF. The CDR3 coding sequence is TGTGCCAGCAGCTTAAATAGCGTACTCCCCTACGAGCAGTACTTC.

This clonotype has more than one count but fewer than ten. The rearrangement links TRBV20-1 to TRBJ1-4; D possibly corresponds to TRBD1 (6 bases). The V and J ends lost 3 bases and 8 bases respectively, with 10 bases between them. There are 12 residues in the CDR3. The germline V gene encodes CDR1 DFQATT and CDR2 SNEGSKA (reference sequence). The CDR3, as DNA: TGCAGTGCTAGGAACAGGGACGAAAAACTGTTTTTT. Translated: CSARNRDEKLFF.

The J gene is TRBJ1-1, the V gene TRBV19; D is ambiguous. The CDR3 loop spans 11 amino acids. Germline V gives CDR1 LNHDA, CDR2 SQIVND (reference sequence). The V end was cut by 6 bases, the J end by 5 bases, with 7 bases between. CDR3 loop: CASSRWTEAFF. CDR3 DNA sequence: TGTGCCAGTAGCAGATGGACTGAAGCTTTCTTT. Using reference TRBV19 and TRBJ1-1 for the parts outside the CDR3, the full variable domain is DGGITQSPKYLFRKEGQNVTLSCEQNLNHDAMYWYRQDPGQGLRLIYYSQIVNDFQKGDIAEGYSVSREKKESFPLTVTSAQKNPTAFYLCASSRWTEAFFGQGTRLTVV.

This clonotype was seen a few times. This CDR3 is CASRGQGYEQFF. CDR3 bases: TGTGCCAGCAGAGGGCAGGGCTATGAGCAGTTCTTC. The chain employs TRBV7-9 and TRBJ2-1; perhaps TRBD1 as D (5 bases). Deletions cut 6 bases from V and 8 bases from J, with 11 bases between. CDR3 size: 12 residues. In germline, CDR1 is SEHNR, CDR2 FQNEAQ (reference sequence).